This is a list of T cell receptor beta chains from one sample in a study of blood T cell repertoires in COVID-19. Here immunoSEQ multiplex PCR was the method, and the copy in TCRdb shows in-frame clones only, minus some. This sample has under 140,000 clones, with 88% found just once. The specimen sequenced was peripheral blood. Source of these receptors: a woman in her fifties or sixties with acute or convalescent COVID-19. The CDR3 runs from the conserved cysteine through the conserved F or W. The order of the fields is D gene, V gene, clone size, J gene, CDR3 protein, CDR3 DNA. A D gene is named only where the DNA matches it firmly. Some rows have no size entry. The others give once, few or many, or a class for an expanded clone.

d_gene: TRBD1; v_gene: TRBV7-2; abundance: -; j_gene: TRBJ1-2; CDR3aa: CASSLAGDRSKLHGYTF; CDR3nt: TGTGCCAGCAGCTTAGCGGGGGACAGGTCAAAGCTCCATGGCTACACCTTC
d_gene: -; v_gene: TRBV5-6; abundance: -; j_gene: TRBJ2-2; CDR3aa: CASSWGRVRTGELFF; CDR3nt: TGTGCCAGCAGCTGGGGGCGGGTTCGCACCGGGGAGCTGTTTTTT
d_gene: TRBD1; v_gene: TRBV20-1; abundance: -; j_gene: TRBJ2-7; CDR3aa: CSASGGTGRYEQYF; CDR3nt: TGCAGTGCTAGTGGTGGGACAGGGAGATACGAGCAGTACTTC
d_gene: -; v_gene: TRBV27; abundance: few; j_gene: TRBJ1-5; CDR3aa: CASSQGGWGPNQPQHF; CDR3nt: TGTGCCAGCAGTCAAGGAGGGTGGGGTCCCAATCAGCCCCAGCATTTT
d_gene: -; v_gene: TRBV7-7; abundance: -; j_gene: TRBJ1-3; CDR3aa: CASSPGGAGNTIYF; CDR3nt: TGTGCCAGCAGCCCCGGGGGGGCTGGAAACACCATATATTTT
d_gene: -; v_gene: TRBV30; abundance: -; j_gene: TRBJ1-1; CDR3aa: CAWSPGNVEAFF; CDR3nt: TGTGCCTGGAGCCCGGGGAATGTTGAAGCTTTCTTT
d_gene: -; v_gene: TRBV6-6; abundance: -; j_gene: TRBJ1-4; CDR3aa: CASSPGPVNEKLFF; CDR3nt: TGTGCCAGCAGTCCTGGGCCGGTGAATGAAAAACTGTTTTTT
d_gene: TRBD1; v_gene: TRBV7-7; abundance: -; j_gene: TRBJ2-2; CDR3aa: CASSSTGQGAGELFF; CDR3nt: TGTGCCAGCAGCTCGACGGGACAGGGGGCCGGGGAGCTGTTTTTT
d_gene: TRBD2; v_gene: TRBV27; abundance: -; j_gene: TRBJ2-5; CDR3aa: CASSLAGAETQYF; CDR3nt: TGTGCCAGCAGTTTAGCGGGAGCAGAGACCCAGTACTTC
d_gene: -; v_gene: TRBV12-3/TRBV12-4; abundance: -; j_gene: TRBJ2-1; CDR3aa: CASSLVGGEQFF; CDR3nt: TGTGCCAGCAGTTTAGTAGGCGGTGAGCAGTTCTTC
d_gene: -; v_gene: TRBV14; abundance: -; j_gene: TRBJ1-5; CDR3aa: CASSESIIEPQHF; CDR3nt: TGTGCCAGCAGCGAGTCGATTATCGAGCCCCAGCATTTT
d_gene: TRBD2; v_gene: TRBV19; abundance: -; j_gene: TRBJ2-1; CDR3aa: CASRPSGRHYNEQFF; CDR3nt: TGTGCCAGTAGGCCTAGCGGGAGGCACTACAATGAGCAGTTCTTC
d_gene: -; v_gene: TRBV27; abundance: -; j_gene: TRBJ2-3; CDR3aa: CASSPNHSTDTQYF; CDR3nt: TGTGCCAGCAGTCCTAATCACAGCACAGATACGCAGTATTTT
d_gene: TRBD2; v_gene: TRBV4-2; abundance: -; j_gene: TRBJ2-1; CDR3aa: CASSPQGRLAGGHYNEQFF; CDR3nt: TGTGCCAGCAGCCCCCAGGGGAGACTAGCGGGAGGGCACTACAATGAGCAGTTCTTC
d_gene: TRBD1; v_gene: TRBV5-1; abundance: -; j_gene: TRBJ2-2; CDR3aa: CASSLDRGAGELFF; CDR3nt: TGCGCCAGCAGCTTAGACAGGGGGGCCGGGGAGCTGTTTTTT
d_gene: TRBD2; v_gene: TRBV14; abundance: few; j_gene: TRBJ2-7; CDR3aa: CASSRGTSRIYEQYF; CDR3nt: TGTGCCAGCAGCCGGGGGACTAGCAGAATCTACGAGCAGTACTTC
d_gene: -; v_gene: TRBV30; abundance: -; j_gene: TRBJ2-5; CDR3aa: CAWSVGGETQYF; CDR3nt: TGTGCCTGGAGTGTTGGAGGCGAGACCCAGTACTTC
d_gene: TRBD2; v_gene: TRBV20-1; abundance: -; j_gene: TRBJ2-5; CDR3aa: CSASGRAGTQYF; CDR3nt: TGCAGTGCTAGTGGGAGGGCCGGGACCCAGTACTTC
d_gene: -; v_gene: TRBV28; abundance: -; j_gene: TRBJ1-1; CDR3aa: CASIPRRRSNTEAFF; CDR3nt: TGTGCCAGCATCCCGCGGCGGAGGTCGAACACTGAAGCTTTCTTT
d_gene: TRBD1; v_gene: TRBV12-3/TRBV12-4; abundance: once; j_gene: TRBJ1-1; CDR3aa: CASSPSGGSGAFF; CDR3nt: TGTGCCAGCAGCCCTTCAGGGGGCTCGGGAGCTTTCTTT
d_gene: TRBD2; v_gene: TRBV7-2; abundance: -; j_gene: TRBJ2-2; CDR3aa: CASSLGLARTGELFF; CDR3nt: TGTGCCAGCAGCCTGGGACTAGCGAGGACCGGGGAGCTGTTTTTT
d_gene: -; v_gene: TRBV27; abundance: -; j_gene: TRBJ2-1; CDR3aa: CASSPKTGAHNEQFF; CDR3nt: TGTGCCAGCAGCCCAAAAACGGGAGCCCACAATGAGCAGTTCTTC